This entry lists 22 T cell receptor beta chains sequenced from one sample in a study of shared clonotypes between healthy human individuals. Sequencing used immunoSEQ multiplex PCR; TCRdb keeps in-frame clones, though not all of them. In the table there are 800,000 to 1,200,000 clones, 70% to 80% of which are singletons. Sequenced material: memory CD4+ T cells from PBMCs. Documented subset: CD45RA-negative fraction. The receptors stem from a man aged 18 to 29 in good health. Some clones in this sample may be carry-over from other donors' samples.

There are a few counts of this clone. The chain couples TRBV5-6 to TRBJ2-7, with D unresolved. The CDR3 loop spans 13 amino acids. Germline V CDR1 and CDR2: SGHDT, YYEEEE. V lost 0 bases and J 9 bases, leaving 13 bases between the germline ends. The CDR3 nucleotides are TGTGCCAGCAGCTTGGGGTCTGTGGGCGGGCAGTACTTC. Protein: CASSLGSVGGQYF.

This clone was seen repeatedly, ten times or more. The chain links TRBV29-1 to TRBJ1-1; D is undetermined. V lost 5 bases to trimming and J lost 3 bases, with 7 bases between them. The CDR3 contains 11 residues. Germline lookup yields CDR1 SQVTM and CDR2 ANQGSEA. CDR3 sequence reads: CSVFGDTEAFF. DNA for the CDR3: TGCAGCGTTTTCGGTGACACTGAAGCTTTCTTT.

This chain joins TRBV7-8 and TRBJ2-1; TRBD1 might be the D (6 bases). V was pared by 5 bases and J by 3 bases, with 20 bases between. The CDR3 runs 17 residues. The germline CDR1 and CDR2 sequences are SGHVS and FQNEAQ. The CDR3 DNA follows: TGTGCCAGCAGCCTTCCTCAGGGGACCATAAGCTACAATGAGCAGTTCTTC. Protein sequence: CASSLPQGTISYNEQFF. The entire variable domain, with the rest obtained from reference TRBV7-8 and TRBJ2-1, is as follows: GAGVSQSPRYKVAKRGQDVALRCDPISGHVSLFWYQQALGQGPEFLTYFQNEAQLDKSGLPSDRFFAERPEGSVSTLKIQRTQQEDSAVYLCASSLPQGTISYNEQFFGPGTRLTVL.

The chain links TRBV7-2 to TRBJ2-4; the match to TRBD2 covers 7 bases. The V segment lost 5 bases and the J segment 6 bases; nucleotides outside the gene matches: 4. The length of the CDR3 is 13 residues. Per germline, CDR1 SGHTA and CDR2 FQGNSA. The CDR3 loop is CASSPGLRNIQYF. The CDR3 coding sequence is TGTGCCAGCAGCCCGGGACTACGAAACATTCAGTACTTC.

This chain connects TRBV5-1 to TRBJ2-7; 7 bases agree with TRBD2. CDR3 length equals 14 residues. The V gene end was trimmed by 1 base and the J gene end by 7 bases; junction bases not matched to a gene: 8. The germline CDR1 and CDR2 sequences are SGHRS and YFSETQ. Here the CDR3 DNA reads TGCGCCAGCAGCTTGCCCAGCGGGACGTCAGAGCAGTACTTC. Amino acids: CASSLPSGTSEQYF.

This clone has a count of ten or more. This chain connects TRBV6-5 to TRBJ2-7; the match to TRBD1 covers 9 bases. The V gene end was trimmed by 2 bases and the J gene end by 3 bases; junction bases not matched to a gene: 5. The CDR3 loop spans 15 amino acids. Germline values: CDR1 MNHEY, CDR2 SVGAGI. The CDR3 region is CASSYPGQGNYEQYF. In DNA form, the CDR3 reads TGTGCCAGCAGTTACCCCGGACAGGGGAACTACGAGCAGTACTTC.

The V and J genes are TRBV4-2 and TRBJ2-1; D remains ambiguous. CDR3 length equals 16 residues. The ends were cut back, 1 base at V and 0 bases at J, with 10 bases in the middle. In germline, CDR1 is LGHNA, CDR2 YNFKEQ. The CDR3 bases are TGTGCCAGCAGCCAAGCTGCAATAACCTCCTACAATGAGCAGTTCTTC. It specifies CASSQAAITSYNEQFF.

The CDR3 coding sequence is TGTGCCAGCAGGGAAATCGGGACTAGCGGGGCGAATACGCAGTATTTT. Translating it yields CASREIGTSGANTQYF. V usage is TRBV28 and J usage is TRBJ2-3, with 13 positions matching TRBD2. Germline CDR1 and CDR2: MDHEN and SYDVKM. Trimming cost V 6 bases and J 7 bases; bases outside gene matches: 10. This CDR3 is built from 16 residues.

The J gene is TRBJ1-4, the V gene TRBV4-1; D call uncertain. CDR1 MGHRA and CDR2 YSYEKL come from the germline V gene. Trimming left V 1 base short and J 4 bases short, with 7 bases between. This CDR3 has 14 amino acids. CDR3 sequence: CASSQGQLNEKLFF. In DNA form, the CDR3 reads TGCGCCAGCAGCCAAGGTCAGCTTAATGAAAAACTGTTTTTT.

The chain links TRBV5-4 to TRBJ1-1, with TRBD1 identical over 11 bases. J lost 6 bases, V lost 4 bases, and 8 bases had no gene match. This CDR3 region has 15 residues. Germline CDR1 is SGHNT and CDR2 is YYREEE (reference sequence). In DNA, the CDR3 is TGTGCCAGCAGCCCCAGGACAGGGGGCGCGGCTGAAGCTTTCTTT. As protein: CASSPRTGGAAEAFF.

This chain links TRBV19 with TRBJ1-5, with D tentatively TRBD1 (5 bases). The CDR3 totals 13 residues. From germline, CDR1 is LNHDA and CDR2 SQIVND (reference sequence). Trimming removed 4 bases from V and 10 bases from J, with 14 bases in between. The CDR3 DNA is TGTGCCAGTAGTAGCACAGGCCCTCGACCCCAGCATTTT. It specifies CASSSTGPRPQHF. Full variable domain (rest looked up from reference TRBV19 and TRBJ1-5): DGGITQSPKYLFRKEGQNVTLSCEQNLNHDAMYWYRQDPGQGLRLIYYSQIVNDFQKGDIAEGYSVSREKKESFPLTVTSAQKNPTAFYLCASSSTGPRPQHFGDGTRLSIL.

V gene TRBV11-3 combines with J gene TRBJ2-7; the D is unclear. Trimming pared 1 base from V and 2 bases from J, leaving 9 bases between. Germline CDR1 is SGHNT and CDR2 is YENEEA. This CDR3 comprises 14 residues. CDR3 coding DNA: TGTGCCAGCAGCTTAGGGTCGAGTGCCTACGAGCAGTACTTC. This codes for CASSLGSSAYEQYF.

A few counts support this clone. The chain couples TRBV30 to TRBJ1-4; TRBD1 matches at 7 bases. The CDR3 contains 14 residues. Germline CDR1 and CDR2: GTSNPN and SVGIG (reference sequence). V trimming: 0 bases; J trimming: 7 bases; junction bases outside the gene matches: 5. CDR3: CAWSVWDRVEKLFF. CDR3 sequence (DNA): TGTGCCTGGAGTGTGTGGGACAGAGTTGAAAAACTGTTTTTT.

As for this clone: The same CDR3 arises from other DNA sequences in this sample as well. V and J are TRBV2 and TRBJ2-7, with a tentative D call TRBD1 (6 bases). V was pared by 7 bases and J by 3 bases, with 7 bases between. Germline V gene sequence: CDR1 SNHLY, CDR2 FYNNEI. This CDR3 has 11 amino acids. The CDR3 reads CASKQGYEQYF. The CDR3 DNA reads TGTGCCAGCAAACAGGGCTACGAGCAGTACTTC.

The chain couples TRBV2 to TRBJ1-4; D call uncertain. V lost 2 bases to trimming and J lost 7 bases, with 14 bases between them. Germline lookup yields CDR1 SNHLY and CDR2 FYNNEI. The CDR3 contains 15 residues. The CDR3 nucleotides are TGTGCCAGCAGTGAACGTAACGGGGTCTCTGAAAAACTGTTTTTT. As protein: CASSERNGVSEKLFF.

V usage is TRBV30 and J usage is TRBJ2-3; 7 bases line up with TRBD1. The CDR3 runs 13 residues. The germline V gene has CDR1 GTSNPN and CDR2 SVGIG (reference sequence). The V and J ends lost 3 bases and 4 bases, in that order; junction bases with no gene match: 4. The CDR3: CAWSLTGADTQYF. CDR3 DNA: TGTGCCTGGAGCCTCACAGGGGCAGATACGCAGTATTTT.

The chain uses TRBV28 and TRBJ2-3; either TRBD1 or TRBD2 may supply D (5 bases each). This CDR3 has 12 residues. The germline CDR1 and CDR2 sequences are MDHEN and SYDVKM. With 2 bases removed from V and 10 bases from J, the gap between germline ends came to 10 bases. The CDR3 protein is CASSLQGEAQYF. The CDR3 DNA follows: TGTGCCAGCAGTTTACAGGGAGAAGCGCAGTATTTT.

The J gene is TRBJ1-5, the V gene TRBV6-1; the D gene is possibly TRBD1 (5 bases). CDR3 length: 13 amino acids. V was shortened by 8 bases and J by 6 bases, with 14 bases between the two germline ends. Germline loops: CDR1 MNHNS, CDR2 SASEGT. Written as DNA, the CDR3 is TGTGCCAGCGGGCAGGGTCCAAGTCAGCCCCAGCATTTT. As protein: CASGQGPSQPQHF.

The V and J genes are TRBV27 and TRBJ2-7; D possibly corresponds to TRBD1 (5 bases). The CDR3 runs to 15 residues. Germline loops: CDR1 MNHEY, CDR2 SMNVEV (reference sequence). The V end lost 7 bases, the J end lost 3 bases, and 19 bases lay between the germline ends. The CDR3 region has the DNA TGTGCCAGCAAACTCGGGCAGGGCGGAATCTACGAGCAGTACTTC. It is translated as CASKLGQGGIYEQYF.

This clone was found once. The chain combines TRBV7-7 with TRBJ2-2; 13 positions match TRBD2. Germline V gives CDR1 SSHAT, CDR2 FNYEAQ (reference sequence). The CDR3 runs 16 residues. The junction had 3 bases not matched to a gene; V was cut back by 4 bases and J by 4 bases. CDR3 nucleotide sequence: TGTGCCAGCAGCTCAGGACTAGCGGGAGCCACCGGGGAGCTGTTTTTT. It translates to CASSSGLAGATGELFF. Supplemented by reference TRBV7-7 and TRBJ2-2, the full variable domain reads GAGVSQSPRYKVTKRGQDVTLRCDPISSHATLYWYQQALGQGPEFLTYFNYEAQPDKSGLPSDRFSAERPEGSISTLTIQRTEQRDSAMYRCASSSGLAGATGELFFGEGSRLTVL.

The chain joins TRBV28 to TRBJ1-2; TRBD1 matches at 9 bases. V dropped 10 bases and J dropped 4; count of bases not matched to a gene: 7. The CDR3 is made up of 13 amino acids. The germline V gene has CDR1 MDHEN and CDR2 SYDVKM. In DNA, the CDR3 is TGTGCCATCTACACAGGGGGCCCCTATGGCTACACCTTC. This encodes CAIYTGGPYGYTF.

The chain carries TRBV5-1 and TRBJ2-3; D tentatively reads TRBD1 or TRBD2 (6 bases each). The germline gives CDR1 SGHRS, CDR2 YFSETQ. The CDR3 is made up of 14 amino acids. The ends were cut back, 6 bases at V and 1 base at J, with 12 bases in the middle. The CDR3 nucleotides read TGCGCCAGCACCCTCGGGGGCGGCACAGATACGCAGTATTTT. As protein: CASTLGGGTDTQYF.